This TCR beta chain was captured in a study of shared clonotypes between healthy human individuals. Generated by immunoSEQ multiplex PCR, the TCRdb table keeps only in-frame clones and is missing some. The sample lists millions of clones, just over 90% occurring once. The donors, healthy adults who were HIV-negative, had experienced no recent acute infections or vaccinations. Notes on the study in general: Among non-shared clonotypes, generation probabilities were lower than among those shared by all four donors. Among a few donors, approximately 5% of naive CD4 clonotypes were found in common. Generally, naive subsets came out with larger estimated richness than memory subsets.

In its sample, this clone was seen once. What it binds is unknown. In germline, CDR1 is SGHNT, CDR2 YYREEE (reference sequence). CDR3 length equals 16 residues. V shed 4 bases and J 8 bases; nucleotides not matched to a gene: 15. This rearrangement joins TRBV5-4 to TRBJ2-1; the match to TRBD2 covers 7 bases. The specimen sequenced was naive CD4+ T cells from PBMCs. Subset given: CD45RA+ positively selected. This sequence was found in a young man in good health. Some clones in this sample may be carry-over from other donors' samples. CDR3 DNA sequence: TGTGCCAGCAGCGGGAACGGCGGGAGCTTCGAGGATGAGCAGTTCTTC. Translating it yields CASSGNGGSFEDEQFF. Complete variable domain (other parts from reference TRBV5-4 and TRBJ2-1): ETGVTQSPTHLIKTRGQQVTLRCSSQSGHNTVSWYQQALGQGPQFIFQYYREEENGRGNFPPRFSGLQFPNYSSELNVNALELDDSALYLCASSGNGGSFEDEQFFGPGTRLTVL.